Following are 18 T cell receptor beta chains from one sample sequenced in a study of graft-versus-host responses after intestinal transplantation. The protocol was immunoSEQ multiplex PCR, while the TCRdb copy is restricted to in-frame clones and leaves out a portion. Found here are more than 9,500 clones, less than 85% of them singletons; the top ten hold less than 10%. The sequencing used PBMCs, collected around 320 days after intestinal transplant. These receptors came from a human patient who received an intestinal transplant, so some T cells may come from the graft donor.

CDR3 residues: CASSADTSGRPQYF. The CDR3 DNA sequence: TGTGCCAGCAGCGCCGACACTAGCGGGAGGCCGCAGTACTTC. The J gene is TRBJ2-7, the V gene TRBV11-2; 12 bases are shared with TRBD2. With V trimmed by 5 bases and J by 9 bases, 8 bases remained unmatched. Germline lookup yields CDR1 SGHAT and CDR2 FQNNGV. CDR3 length: 14 residues.

The chain couples TRBV18 to TRBJ2-1; 11 positions match TRBD2. CDR3 size: 18 residues. CDR1 is KGHSH, CDR2 LQKENI, per germline. Losses at the gene ends were 3 bases for V and 4 bases for J; bases not matched to a gene: 11. Here the CDR3 reads CASSPIAGGREIYNEQFF. DNA for the CDR3: TGTGCCAGCTCACCGATAGCGGGAGGGAGGGAGATATACAATGAGCAGTTCTTC.

This clone was detected only once. The V call is TRBV13, the J call TRBJ2-3; no clear D gene. The CDR3 totals 15 residues. The germline gives CDR1 PRHDT, CDR2 FYEKMQ (reference sequence). Trimming stripped 0 bases from V and 2 bases from J, with 9 bases between. The CDR3 region is CASSLGSGATDTQYF. Here the CDR3 DNA reads TGTGCCAGCAGCTTAGGCTCTGGAGCCACAGATACGCAGTATTTT.

V is TRBV11-2 and J is TRBJ2-7, with 9 bases identical to TRBD2. Germline CDR1 is SGHAT and CDR2 is FQNNGV. CDR3 length: 14 residues. The trim removed 3 bases at V and 1 base at J, leaving 1 base unmatched. The CDR3 spells CASSFSGGSYEQYF. CDR3 DNA: TGTGCCAGCAGCTTTAGCGGGGGTTCCTACGAGCAGTACTTC. Full variable domain (remainder filled in from reference TRBV11-2 and TRBJ2-7): EAGVAQSPRYKIIEKRQSVAFWCNPISGHATLYWYQQILGQGPKLLIQFQNNGVVDDSQLPKDRFSAERLKGVDSTLKIQPAKLEDSAVYLCASSFSGGSYEQYFGPGTRLTVT.

With regard to this clone: The same CDR3 can be traced to other DNA sequences in this sample. The genes are TRBV7-3 and TRBJ2-1, with 10 bases matching TRBD2. The V gene's germline CDR1 is SGHTA and CDR2 FQGTGA. This CDR3 has 14 amino acids. The junction had 4 bases not matched to a gene; V was cut back by 6 bases and J by 5 bases. As DNA, the CDR3 is TGTGCCAGCAGTTGGACTAGCGGAGACAATGAGCAGTTCTTC. Protein: CASSWTSGDNEQFF.

The chain joins TRBV10-3 to TRBJ2-7; TRBD2 agrees at 11 bases. This CDR3 is built from 14 residues. Germline-derived CDR1 and CDR2 are ENHRY and SYGVKD. V shed 3 bases and J 2 bases; nucleotides not matched to a gene: 0. The CDR3 loop reads CAISDSGRAYEQYF. In DNA, the CDR3 is TGTGCCATCAGTGATAGCGGGAGGGCCTACGAGCAGTACTTC.

The rearrangement uses TRBV9 and TRBJ2-7; D possibly matches TRBD1 or TRBD2 (5 bases each). This CDR3 is 15 amino acids long. CDR1 and CDR2 from the germline V gene are SGDLS and YYNGEE. V was shortened by 0 bases and J by 2 bases, with 12 bases between the two germline ends. The CDR3 DNA follows: TGTGCCAGCAGCGTAGCTGAGGGGCCCGCCTACGAGCAGTACTTC. Translated, it gives CASSVAEGPAYEQYF.

The chain recombines TRBV30 with TRBJ1-4; no definite D call. This CDR3 has 11 amino acids. V shed 0 bases and J shed 6 bases, with 2 bases lying between them. CDR1 is GTSNPN and CDR2 is SVGIG in the germline V gene (reference sequence). The CDR3 protein is CAWSVHEKLFF. The CDR3 DNA follows: TGTGCCTGGAGTGTACATGAAAAACTGTTTTTT.

This clone was observed a few times. The chain employs TRBV29-1 and TRBJ1-1; D possibly corresponds to TRBD1 (5 bases). The CDR3 covers 13 residues. The V and J ends lost 5 bases and 0 bases respectively, with 10 bases between them. Germline loops: CDR1 SQVTM, CDR2 ANQGSEA. The CDR3 DNA sequence: TGCAGCGTTTTCGGACACCTGAACACTGAAGCTTTCTTT. Translated: CSVFGHLNTEAFF.

This clone was picked up one time. The V call is TRBV30, the J call TRBJ2-7; 7 bases map to TRBD1. Germline CDR1 GTSNPN, CDR2 SVGIG (reference sequence). The ends lost 4 bases at V and 5 bases at J; junction bases unmatched: 17. This CDR3 has 16 amino acids. The CDR3: CAWTGPPETGLDEQYF. As DNA, the CDR3 is TGTGCCTGGACCGGACCCCCCGAGACAGGGTTGGACGAGCAGTACTTC.

This clone has a handful of counts. The chain couples TRBV4-2 to TRBJ1-2, with D perhaps matching TRBD1 (5 bases). V shed 0 bases and J shed 1 base, with 18 bases lying between them. This CDR3 comprises 18 residues. CDR1 is LGHNA, CDR2 YNFKEQ, per germline. The CDR3 protein is CASSQDPVTVLHNYGYTF. Here the CDR3 DNA reads TGTGCCAGCAGCCAAGATCCCGTGACAGTTCTCCATAACTATGGCTACACCTTC.

The chain carries TRBV19 and TRBJ2-5, with no clear D. Per germline, CDR1 LNHDA and CDR2 SQIVND (reference sequence). The CDR3 totals 12 residues. The ends were cut back, 6 bases at V and 5 bases at J, with 10 bases in the middle. The CDR3 region has the DNA TGTGCCAGTAGCCGACGGGCTGAGACCCAGTACTTC. Protein sequence: CASSRRAETQYF.

The gene calls are TRBV5-4 and TRBJ2-7, with no clear D. The CDR3 runs 14 residues. Trimming removed 0 bases at V and 6 bases at J, with 13 bases between. The V gene's germline CDR1 is SGHNT and CDR2 YYREEE (reference sequence). DNA for the CDR3: TGTGCCAGCAGCTTGGAGGGTGTCGCAGCCGAGCAGTACTTC. This sequence encodes CASSLEGVAAEQYF.

The CDR3 reads CASSPVVQGGLENSPLHF. CDR3 sequence (DNA): TGTGCCAGCTCACCGGTTGTACAGGGGGGCTTAGAAAATTCACCCCTCCACTTT. The chain carries TRBV18 and TRBJ1-6; 8 bases are a match to TRBD1. The CDR3 loop spans 18 amino acids. Germline V gene data show CDR1 as KGHSH and CDR2 as LQKENI. The V segment lost 3 bases and the J segment 7 bases; nucleotides outside the gene matches: 14.

The sample holds a few counts of this clone. This chain joins TRBV30 and TRBJ1-2; D is possibly TRBD1 (5 bases). The CDR3 runs to 13 residues. Germline CDR1 reads GTSNPN; CDR2 reads SVGIG (reference sequence). Trimming removed 1 base from V and 7 bases from J, with 13 bases in between. CDR3 coding DNA: TGTGCCTGGAGTGGTAAAGGTGGGGGTGGCTACACCTTC. Encoded protein: CAWSGKGGGGYTF.

CDR3 protein: CASSLGTDTQYF. As DNA, the CDR3 is TGTGCCAGCAGTTTAGGCACAGATACGCAGTATTTT. The genes are TRBV28 and TRBJ2-3; D call uncertain. This CDR3 contains 12 residues. Trimming removed 2 bases at V and 1 base at J, with 1 base between. Germline values: CDR1 MDHEN, CDR2 SYDVKM. The complete variable domain, with remaining parts taken from reference TRBV28 and TRBJ2-3, reads DVKVTQSSRYLVKRTGEKVFLECVQDMDHENMFWYRQDPGLGLRLIYFSYDVKMKEKGDIPEGYSVSREKKERFSLILESASTNQTSMYLCASSLGTDTQYFGPGTRLTVL.

V is TRBV7-6 and J is TRBJ2-7, with TRBD2 as a possible D gene (6 bases). The germline gives CDR1 SGHVS, CDR2 FNYEAQ. This CDR3 region has 16 residues. Trimming stripped 1 base from V and 0 bases from J, with 13 bases between. The CDR3 is CASSLGVGGNSYEQYF. The CDR3 bases are TGTGCCAGCAGCTTAGGGGTAGGAGGGAACTCCTACGAGCAGTACTTC.

The chain links TRBV7-9 to TRBJ2-5; D is tentatively TRBD1 or TRBD2 (6 bases each). With the DNA end fitting TRBJ2-7 better, the J assignment may be wrong. The CDR3 has 13 residues. Looked up from germline, CDR1 is SEHNR and CDR2 is FQNEAQ (reference sequence). The CDR3 region has the DNA TGTGCCAGCAGGCCGGGGGCTTGGAGCGAGCAGTACTTC. This translates into CASRPGAWSEQYF.